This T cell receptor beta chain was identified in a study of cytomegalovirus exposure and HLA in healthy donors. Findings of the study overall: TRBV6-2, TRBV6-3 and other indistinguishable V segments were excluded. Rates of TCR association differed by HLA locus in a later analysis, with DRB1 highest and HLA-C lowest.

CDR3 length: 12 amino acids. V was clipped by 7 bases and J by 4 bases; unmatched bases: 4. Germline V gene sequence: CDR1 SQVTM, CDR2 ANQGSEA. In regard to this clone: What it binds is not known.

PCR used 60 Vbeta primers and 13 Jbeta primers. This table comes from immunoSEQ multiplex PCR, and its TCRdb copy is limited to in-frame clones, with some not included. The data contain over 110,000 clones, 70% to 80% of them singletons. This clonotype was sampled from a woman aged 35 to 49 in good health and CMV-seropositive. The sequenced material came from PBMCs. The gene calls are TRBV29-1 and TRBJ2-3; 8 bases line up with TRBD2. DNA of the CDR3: TGCAGCGCAGCAGCGGGGGCAGATACGCAGTATTTT. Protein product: CSAAAGADTQYF.